The entry below gives a single T cell receptor beta chain sequence along with its context. Its antigen is currently not known. Base quality data are lacking; no much larger clone is found one base away. This sample stems from a study of post-analysis software for immune sequencing data (dated by TCRdb to about 2015). Context from the whole study: Relapsing-remitting, secondary progressive and progressive-relapsing multiple sclerosis were recorded as disease courses, and subtype annotation was lacking for some patients. The patient repertoires were compared against 11 previously published healthy control repertoires obtained from donors aged about 6 to 25 years. A subset of samples was prepared in parallel using single-end sample barcoding, then pooled and co-amplified after Illumina adapter ligation.

CDR3 length: 14 amino acids, cysteine to phenylalanine. Only the CDR3 region is kept as DNA, spanning 42 bases read in frame from base 1. Cut back by 4 bases and 2 bases, the V and J ends lie 11 bases apart. Looking up the germline V gene yields CDR1 SGHRS and CDR2 YFSETQ. Library construction relied on PCR. The instrument was an Illumina HiSeq 2500. To reduce PCR and sequencing biases, unique molecular identifiers were built into the TCR beta cDNA libraries. Some 500,000 cDNA molecules were obtained for every 1 to 10 million input T cells, so each molecule roughly corresponded to one T cell. Patient libraries were prepared and sequenced with the same protocol used for the earlier healthy control dataset. Samples belonging to the same batch were prepared together, multiplexed and sequenced on a shared HiSeq lane. Regarding the original processing steps: Raw barcoded reads were processed with MIGEC, discarding single-read molecular identifier groups before consensus assembly and CDR3 extraction. VDJtools was used for post-analysis of the clonotype tables, and diversity was normalized by down-sampling every dataset to the size of the smallest sample. To correct batch-related cross-sample contamination, repertoire overlap clustering matched CDR3 amino acid sequences but not nucleotide sequences. TCRdb reprocessed the public reads (quality trimming at Q25 with fastp, clone calling with MiXCR) and kept in-frame beta chains. For every CDR3 protein sequence, its rows merge into one entry that carries the most common genes and DNA. TCRdb's processing, not the authors', yielded these V and J calls. The sample yields about 430,000 distinct CDR3 sequences; approximately 42% were counted once. About 7.6% of the sample is held by the ten biggest clonotypes.

To demonstrate the VDJtools post-analysis software, the study profiled TCR beta repertoires from the peripheral blood of about a dozen young patients with multiple sclerosis. The multiple sclerosis patients were children and adolescents between roughly 6 and 16 years of age. The study at large found these results: The control group was slightly older than the multiple sclerosis patient group. Significantly higher frequencies in patients than in controls were found for several TRBV segments, including TRBV5-6, TRBV5-1 and TRBV20-1. When samples were clustered directly using the F measure, samples prepared in the same batch co-clustered strongly, which prompted a batch-effect correction. Compared with controls, multiple sclerosis patients had significantly lower normalized Chao1 diversity, a finding suggesting substantial peripheral T-cell clonal expansion.

This receptor was obtained from a girl aged 2-9 years with multiple sclerosis. Input material: blood. The chain joins TRBV5-1 to TRBJ2-3; TRBD1 is perhaps the D gene, given 5 matching bases. The base sequence is TGCGCCAGCAGCGTGTCAGGGCTCACAGATACGCAGTATTTT. This gives the protein CASSVSGLTDTQYF.